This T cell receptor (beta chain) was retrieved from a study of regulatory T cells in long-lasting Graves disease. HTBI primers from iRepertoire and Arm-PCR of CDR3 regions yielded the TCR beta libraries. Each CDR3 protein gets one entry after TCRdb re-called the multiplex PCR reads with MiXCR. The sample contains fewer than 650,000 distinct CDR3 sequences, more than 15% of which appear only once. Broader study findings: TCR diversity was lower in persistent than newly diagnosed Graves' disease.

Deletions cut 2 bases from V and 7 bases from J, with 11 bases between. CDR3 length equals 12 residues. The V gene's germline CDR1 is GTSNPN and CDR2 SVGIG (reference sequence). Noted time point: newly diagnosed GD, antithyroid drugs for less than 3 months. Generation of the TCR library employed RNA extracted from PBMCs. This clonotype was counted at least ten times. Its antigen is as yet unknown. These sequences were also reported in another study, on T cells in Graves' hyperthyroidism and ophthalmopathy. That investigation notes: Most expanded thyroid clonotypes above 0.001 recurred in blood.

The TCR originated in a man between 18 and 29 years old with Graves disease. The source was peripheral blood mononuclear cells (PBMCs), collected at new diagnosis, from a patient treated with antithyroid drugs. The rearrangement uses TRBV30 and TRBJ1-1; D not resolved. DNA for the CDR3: TGTGCCTGGAGTTTTCAACTGCATGAAGCTTTCTTT. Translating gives CAWSFQLHEAFF.